This TCR beta chain was documented in a study of technical replicates of blood from a handful of donors. The repertoire was sequenced with immunoSEQ multiplex PCR; TCRdb's copy has only in-frame clones and lacks some. Among about 82,000 clones listed, under 95% were seen once. The junction had 14 bases not matched to a gene; V was cut back by 6 bases and J by 7 bases. The CDR3 length is 14 residues. CDR1 is SQVTM and CDR2 is ANQGSEA in the germline V gene. Sequenced sample: T cells isolated from PBMCs. This clonotype was obtained from a human donor in good health. J is TRBJ2-7 and V is TRBV29-1, with 8 bases fitting TRBD1. CDR3 bases: TGCAGCGTCCAGACGATCCAGGGGGCGGGAGAGCAGTACTTC. Translated: CSVQTIQGAGEQYF.